This passage covers 21 T cell receptor beta chains from one sample sequenced in a study of cytomegalovirus exposure and HLA in healthy donors. The protocol was immunoSEQ multiplex PCR, while the TCRdb copy is restricted to in-frame clones and leaves out a portion. In the table there are about 200,000 clones, roughly 82% of which are singletons. The sample taken for sequencing was PBMCs. The receptors were sampled from a woman between 25 and 40 years old in good health and CMV-seropositive.

As regards this clone: Other DNA sequences of this sample code for an identical CDR3. This sequence joins TRBV9 and TRBJ1-2; 10 bases are a match to TRBD1. After removal of 3 bases from V and 4 bases from J, the junction contained 3 bases not matched to a gene. The CDR3 length is 14 residues. Germline loops: CDR1 SGDLS, CDR2 YYNGEE. As DNA, the CDR3 is TGTGCCAGCAGCGCCGGACAGGGGGTCTATGGCTACACCTTC. Its protein is CASSAGQGVYGYTF.

This chain joins TRBV6-4 and TRBJ1-2; D possibly corresponds to TRBD1 (6 bases). The CDR3 extends over 13 amino acids. V shed 6 bases and J shed 4 bases, with 12 bases lying between them. Germline CDR1 and CDR2: MRHNA and SNTAGT. DNA for the CDR3: TGTGCCAGCAGCGAACAGGGAAGCTATGGCTACACCTTC. Translating gives CASSEQGSYGYTF.

This chain connects TRBV6-5 to TRBJ2-1; 8 bases are shared with TRBD2. Looked up from germline, CDR1 is MNHEY and CDR2 is SVGAGI. The CDR3 has 14 amino acids. V lost 10 bases to trimming and J lost 4 bases; unmatched junction nucleotides: 9. The CDR3 nucleotides read TGTGCCACCCTCCCAGCGGGGGATTACAATGAGCAGTTCTTC. Translating it yields CATLPAGDYNEQFF.

The chain links TRBV6-1 to TRBJ1-1; D is possibly TRBD1 (5 bases). This CDR3 is 16 amino acids long. Germline V gene lookup returns CDR1 MNHNS and CDR2 SASEGT. Trimming took 3 bases from V and 0 from J, leaving 14 bases between them. The CDR3 DNA follows: TGTGCCAGCAGTGACGACCCCGGACAACTGAACACTGAAGCTTTCTTT. Its translation: CASSDDPGQLNTEAFF.

CDR3 sequence reads: CASSFGLAGARDEQFF. CDR3 DNA: TGCGCCAGCAGCTTCGGACTAGCGGGAGCCAGGGATGAGCAGTTCTTC. This chain joins TRBV5-1 and TRBJ2-1, with TRBD2 identical over 13 bases. J gave up 8 bases and V 2 bases, and 7 bases lay outside the gene matches. The V gene's germline CDR1 is SGHRS and CDR2 YFSETQ. This CDR3 contains 16 residues.

V gene TRBV10-3 combines with J gene TRBJ1-2, with 8 bases matching TRBD1. V lost 5 bases and J lost 8; bases outside the gene matches: 13. From germline, CDR1 is ENHRY and CDR2 SYGVKD. This CDR3 contains 15 residues. CDR3 sequence (DNA): TGTGCCATCAGTCCCCCGGGACAGGTTCTACGAGGCTACACCTTC. Its protein is CAISPPGQVLRGYTF.

This chain connects TRBV6-1 to TRBJ2-3, with D possibly TRBD1 on 5 matching bases. Germline values: CDR1 MNHNS, CDR2 SASEGT. V gave up 8 bases and J gave up 4 bases, with 16 bases separating them. This CDR3 has 14 amino acids. The CDR3 DNA reads as TGTGCCAGCGCAAACCAAGTGGGGCCAGATACGCAGTATTTT. Its protein product is CASANQVGPDTQYF.

This chain links TRBV6-1 with TRBJ2-4; D gene uncertain. CDR1 is MNHNS, CDR2 SASEGT, per germline. CDR3 length equals 14 residues. Trimming took 4 bases from V and 0 from J, leaving 7 bases between them. The CDR3 DNA reads as TGTGCCAGCAGTGGAACAGTAGCCAAAAACATTCAGTACTTC. It specifies CASSGTVAKNIQYF.

The chain combines TRBV19 with TRBJ1-2, with no clear D. Germline CDR1 is LNHDA and CDR2 is SQIVND (reference sequence). This CDR3 contains 12 residues. Deletions cut 5 bases from V and 3 bases from J, with 7 bases between. CDR3 protein: CASSARDYGYTF. The CDR3 DNA follows: TGTGCCAGTAGTGCGAGGGACTATGGCTACACCTTC.

The chain carries TRBV25-1 and TRBJ2-7; D remains unclear. There are 12 residues in the CDR3. Germline CDR1 is MGHDK and CDR2 is SYGVNS. V lost 1 base and J lost 3, with 4 bases in between. The CDR3: CASSESVYEQYF. The CDR3 nucleotides read TGTGCCAGCAGTGAATCCGTCTACGAGCAGTACTTC.

This clone was counted between two and nine times. V usage is TRBV15 and J usage is TRBJ1-2; tentatively, D is TRBD1 (5 bases). The V gene lost 0 bases and the J gene lost 3 bases, with 8 bases spanning the gap. CDR1 is LNHNV, CDR2 YYDKDF, per germline (reference sequence). This CDR3 is 14 amino acids long. The CDR3, as DNA: TGTGCCACCAGCAGAGATCAGACAGACTATGGCTACACCTTC. Its protein is CATSRDQTDYGYTF. The full variable domain, completed using reference TRBV15 and TRBJ1-2, is DAMVIQNPRYQVTQFGKPVTLSCSQTLNHNVMYWYQQKSSQAPKLLFHYYDKDFNNEADTPDNFQSRRPNTSFCFLDIRSPGLGDTAMYLCATSRDQTDYGYTFGSGTRLTVV.

CDR3 nucleotides: TGTGCCAGCAGCACCTCCCTCGTGAGAAGACTAGCGGGAGAAGATACGCAGTATTTT. This gives the protein CASSTSLVRRLAGEDTQYF. The J gene is TRBJ2-3, the V gene TRBV9; 12 nucleotides line up with TRBD2. The CDR3 totals 19 residues. CDR1 and CDR2 (germline): SGDLS, YYNGEE. V dropped 4 bases and J dropped 5; count of bases not matched to a gene: 17.

This chain joins TRBV5-1 and TRBJ2-7; 8 bases are shared with TRBD2. Germline-derived CDR1 and CDR2 are SGHRS and YFSETQ. The CDR3 length is 14 residues. V shed 5 bases, J shed 1 base, and the junction held 5 bases outside the gene matches. CDR3 nucleotides: TGCGCCAGCAGAGAGGGCGGGAGGTCCTACGAGCAGTACTTC. The encoded protein is CASREGGRSYEQYF. The full variable domain, rest sourced from reference TRBV5-1 and TRBJ2-7, is KAGVTQTPRYLIKTRGQQVTLSCSPISGHRSVSWYQQTPGQGLQFLFEYFSETQRNKGNFPGRFSGRQFSNSRSEMNVSTLELGDSALYLCASREGGRSYEQYFGPGTRLTVT.

J is TRBJ2-3 and V is TRBV5-4; D may be TRBD2 (6 bases). The germline CDR1 and CDR2 sequences are SGHNT and YYREEE (reference sequence). Between the trimmed V and J ends, which lost 4 bases and 3 bases, there was a span of 15 bases. CDR3 length: 15 amino acids. The DNA for the CDR3 is TGTGCCAGCAGCCCCTGGGACTTACAAACAGATACGCAGTATTTT. Translation: CASSPWDLQTDTQYF.

In the case of this clone: Other nucleotide sequences from this sample produce the same CDR3. This chain links TRBV19 with TRBJ2-1, with a possible D match to TRBD1 (5 bases). The germline gives CDR1 LNHDA, CDR2 SQIVND (reference sequence). The V end was cut by 2 bases, the J end by 9 bases, with 8 bases between. CDR3 length: 12 amino acids. The CDR3 region has the DNA TGTGCCAGTAGTATAAGGGGTGGTGAGCAGTTCTTC. It yields the protein CASSIRGGEQFF.

V is TRBV5-1 and J is TRBJ1-1, with 7 bases lining up with TRBD1. Losses at the gene ends were 2 bases for V and 1 base for J; bases not matched to a gene: 2. The CDR3 is 14 amino acids. Germline lookup yields CDR1 SGHRS and CDR2 YFSETQ. The CDR3 coding sequence is TGCGCCAGCAGCTTACAGGGGACGAACACTGAAGCTTTCTTT. Translated, it gives CASSLQGTNTEAFF. Supplemented by reference TRBV5-1 and TRBJ1-1, the full variable domain reads KAGVTQTPRYLIKTRGQQVTLSCSPISGHRSVSWYQQTPGQGLQFLFEYFSETQRNKGNFPGRFSGRQFSNSRSEMNVSTLELGDSALYLCASSLQGTNTEAFFGQGTRLTVV.

The rearrangement uses TRBV28 and TRBJ1-5; TRBD1 is a possible D gene (6 bases). CDR1 and CDR2 (germline): MDHEN, SYDVKM. This CDR3 contains 15 residues. The ends were cut back, 5 bases at V and 0 bases at J, with 11 bases in the middle. CDR3 sequence reads: CASSIGQYSNQPQHF. The DNA of the CDR3 is TGTGCCAGCAGTATCGGACAGTATAGCAATCAGCCCCAGCATTTT.

This clone was found a few times. The rearrangement joins TRBV29-1 to TRBJ1-1; D remains ambiguous. Deletions cut 2 bases from V and 1 base from J, with 8 bases between. The CDR3 is 13 amino acids. The germline V gene has CDR1 SQVTM and CDR2 ANQGSEA. The CDR3 here is CSVERGGNTEAFF. CDR3 nucleotides: TGCAGCGTTGAACGTGGAGGGAACACTGAAGCTTTCTTT.

The chain is built from TRBV28 and TRBJ1-5; possibly TRBD1 for D (5 bases). Looked up from germline, CDR1 is MDHEN and CDR2 is SYDVKM. This CDR3 region has 14 residues. Trimming cost V 3 bases and J 4 bases, with 10 bases left between them. CDR3 sequence reads: CASSLGLQNQPQHF. The DNA for the CDR3 is TGTGCCAGCAGTTTGGGGCTCCAGAATCAGCCCCAGCATTTT.

The CDR3 reads CSAVENSNQPQHF. The CDR3 region has the DNA TGCAGCGCCGTAGAGAATAGCAATCAGCCCCAGCATTTT. The V gene is TRBV29-1, the J gene TRBJ1-5, with D uncertain. V gave up 7 bases and J gave up 0 bases, with 10 bases separating them. Germline values: CDR1 SQVTM, CDR2 ANQGSEA. The CDR3 has 13 residues.

The chain has TRBV28 and TRBJ2-3; no firm D call. Trimming shortened V by 10 bases and J by 6 bases, and 11 bases separated the two germline ends. The CDR3 sequence is 11 residues long. In germline, CDR1 is MDHEN, CDR2 SYDVKM. This chain's CDR3 is CATLDGDTQYF. CDR3 nucleotides: TGTGCCACCCTAGACGGTGATACGCAGTATTTT.